One sample yielded the 21 T cell receptor beta chains listed below, sequenced in a study of monozygotic twins with inflammatory bowel disease. TCRdb reprocessed the 5' RACE reads, keeping one entry per CDR3 protein, no DNA. This repertoire includes roughly 90,000 distinct CDR3 sequences. Material for sequencing was blood. These receptors were taken from a human donor with ulcerative colitis or Crohn's disease, or a healthy co-twin of an affected twin (not recorded which).

The chain carries TRBV5-1 and TRBJ1-1. This CDR3 contains 14 residues. The germline CDR1 and CDR2 sequences are SGHRS and YFSETQ. The CDR3 here is CASSLVGRDTEAYF.

The rearrangement joins TRBV6-1 to TRBJ2-7; TCRdb's D call of TRBD1 is untestable without DNA. This CDR3 comprises 15 residues. Germline CDR1 reads MNHNS; CDR2 reads SASEGT. CDR3 protein: CASSQGQGPTYEQYF.

This rearrangement joins TRBV20-1 to TRBJ2-3; with no DNA, the TCRdb D assignment of TRBD2 cannot be verified. CDR1 is DFQATT and CDR2 is SNEGSKA in the germline V gene (reference sequence). The CDR3 is 14 residues long. This CDR3 reads CSASRDFGTDTQYF.

The chain employs TRBV7-9 and TRBJ2-2; TCRdb calls TRBD1, which cannot be checked without DNA. The germline gives CDR1 SEHNR, CDR2 FQNEAQ (reference sequence). This CDR3 spans 15 amino acids. The CDR3 loop is CASSPLTGIAGELFF.

The chain uses TRBV4-1 and TRBJ2-2; TCRdb proposes TRBD1, but this gene call is untestable without DNA. There are 14 residues in the CDR3. Germline loops: CDR1 MGHRA, CDR2 YSYEKL. The CDR3 protein is CASRGGANTGELFF.

This sequence joins TRBV6-5 and TRBJ2-3; without DNA, the TCRdb call of TRBD1 cannot be checked. The CDR3 contains 14 residues. CDR1 is MNHEY, CDR2 SVGAGI, per germline. Here the CDR3 reads CASSWDRVLATQYF.

The chain recombines TRBV20-1 with TRBJ2-5; without DNA, the TCRdb call of TRBD2 cannot be checked. The CDR3 totals 14 residues. The germline gives CDR1 DFQATT, CDR2 SNEGSKA (reference sequence). CDR3 region: CSARTSGVQETQYF.

The J gene is TRBJ2-3, the V gene TRBV5-1; the TRBD2 assignment by TCRdb is unverifiable without DNA. CDR1 is SGHRS and CDR2 is YFSETQ in the germline V gene. This CDR3 spans 15 amino acids. CDR3 sequence: CASRRQGYAADTQYF.

V and J are TRBV20-1 and TRBJ1-1. The CDR3 runs 12 residues. From germline, CDR1 is DFQATT and CDR2 SNEGSKA (reference sequence). The CDR3 here is CSCRRANTEAFF.

This chain joins TRBV20-1 and TRBJ2-3; with no DNA, the TCRdb D assignment of TRBD1 cannot be verified. CDR1 is DFQATT, CDR2 SNEGSKA, per germline (reference sequence). The CDR3 totals 14 residues. CDR3: CSAAEGRWADTQYF.

The chain links TRBV6-4 to TRBJ1-4; lacking DNA, the TRBD1 call made by TCRdb goes unchecked. The CDR3 is 19 residues long. Per the germline V gene, CDR1 is MRHNA and CDR2 is SNTAGT. CDR3 protein: CASSVRGWARLATNEKLFF.

This rearrangement joins TRBV7-7 to TRBJ2-3; the D gene TCRdb calls, TRBD1, cannot be checked with no DNA. Per germline, CDR1 SSHAT and CDR2 FNYEAQ (reference sequence). This CDR3 has 16 amino acids. The CDR3 sequence: CASSPRVPPNTDTQYF.

The V and J genes are TRBV3-1 and TRBJ2-7; with no DNA, the TCRdb D assignment of TRBD1 cannot be verified. Per the germline V gene, CDR1 is LGHDT and CDR2 is YNNKEL (reference sequence). The CDR3 extends over 14 amino acids. The chain's CDR3 is CASSPSQGSYEQYF.

The CDR3 here is CSATSGLSQGQPQHF. The rearrangement uses TRBV20-1 and TRBJ1-5. Germline loops: CDR1 DFQATT, CDR2 SNEGSKA (reference sequence). The CDR3 sequence is 15 residues long.

J is TRBJ2-1 and V is TRBV14; TCRdb indicates TRBD2, and absent DNA this call remains unverified. Germline V gene sequence: CDR1 SGHDN, CDR2 FVKESK. This CDR3 has 17 amino acids. CDR3 residues: CASSPLTAGGSYNEQFF.

The V and J genes are TRBV18 and TRBJ2-7. Per the germline V gene, CDR1 is KGHSH and CDR2 is LQKENI. This CDR3 spans 14 amino acids. The CDR3 spells CASSPASKAYEQYF.

The chain joins TRBV12-3 or TRBV12-4 to TRBJ1-1; TCRdb selects TRBD1, and the lack of DNA leaves this call unchecked. The CDR3 loop spans 13 amino acids. The CDR3 sequence: CASKLQVNTEAFF.

The genes are TRBV3-1 and TRBJ1-6; the TCRdb call, TRBD1, lacks DNA for checking. This CDR3 has 15 amino acids. CDR1 is LGHDT, CDR2 YNNKEL, per germline (reference sequence). The chain's CDR3 is CASSQVETGRSPLHF.

This chain links TRBV29-1 with TRBJ2-2; TCRdb calls TRBD1, which cannot be checked without DNA. Germline V lookup: CDR1 SQVTM, CDR2 ANQGSEA. The CDR3 length is 13 residues. CDR3 loop: CSAGQPNTGELFF.

The chain carries TRBV7-9 and TRBJ2-3; TCRdb outputs TRBD1, but without DNA this stays unchecked. The CDR3 sequence is 12 residues long. Germline CDR1 is SEHNR and CDR2 is FQNEAQ (reference sequence). The CDR3 protein is CASSYSDKSRDF.

V gene TRBV5-1 combines with J gene TRBJ2-3. In germline, CDR1 is SGHRS, CDR2 YFSETQ. The CDR3 covers 13 residues. The CDR3: CASSLNGADTQYF.